These T cell receptor beta chains were read from a single sample in a study of blood T cell repertoires in COVID-19. The table came from immunoSEQ multiplex PCR; TCRdb's copy has only in-frame clones and leaves some out. The top ten hold roughly 0.99% of the sample, which has more than 350,000 clones, approximately 92% seen once. What was sequenced was PBMCs or T cells enriched from blood (not recorded which). The receptor set was obtained from a man younger than 35 who had recovered from COVID-19. CDR3s include the opening cysteine and the closing phenylalanine or tryptophan. The order of the fields is clone size, V gene, J gene, D gene, CDR3 protein, CDR3 DNA. A D gene is named only where the DNA matches it firmly. Size values are once, few and many counts, or a class for expanded clones, and some rows have none.

>NA|TRBV13|TRBJ1-5|NA
CASSLSGISNQPQHF
TGTGCCAGCAGCTTATCAGGGATTAGCAATCAGCCCCAGCATTTT
>NA|TRBV7-9|TRBJ1-4|NA
CASSLYGAYAFLSFEKLFF
TGTGCCAGCAGCTTATATGGGGCCTACGCTTTTTTATCATTTGAAAAACTGTTTTTT
>once|TRBV5-1|TRBJ1-1|NA
CASSVFGDTEAFF
TGCGCCAGCAGCGTGTTCGGGGACACTGAAGCTTTCTTT
>NA|TRBV7-3|TRBJ2-3|NA
CASSLGGGPDTQYF
TGTGCCAGCAGCCTTGGTGGAGGGCCGGATACGCAGTATTTT
>many|TRBV6-2/TRBV6-3|TRBJ2-7|TRBD1
CASSYGQGASYEQYF
TGTGCCAGCAGTTACGGACAGGGAGCTTCCTACGAGCAGTACTTC
>NA|TRBV7-9|TRBJ2-7|NA
CASSLGERYYEQYF
TGTGCCAGCAGCTTAGGGGAGCGGTACTACGAGCAGTACTTC
>once|TRBV4-1|TRBJ1-2|TRBD1
CASSQVDREDSGYTF
TGCGCCAGCAGCCAAGTGGACAGGGAAGATAGTGGCTACACCTTC
>NA|TRBV7-9|TRBJ2-3|NA
CASSQGVGQSTDTQYF
TGTGCCAGCAGCCAAGGTGTGGGACAAAGCACAGATACGCAGTATTTT
>NA|TRBV6-5|TRBJ2-7|NA
CASNTQGKFYEQYF
TGTGCCAGCAATACTCAGGGGAAGTTCTACGAGCAGTACTTC
>once|TRBV5-8|TRBJ2-7|TRBD1
CASSYQGAQDEQYF
TGTGCCAGCAGCTACCAGGGGGCACAGGACGAGCAGTACTTC
>NA|TRBV2|TRBJ1-2|TRBD1
CAGSGGDPYGYTF
TGTGCCGGATCAGGGGGCGACCCCTATGGCTACACCTTC
>NA|TRBV9|TRBJ2-1|TRBD2
CASSVTSVDEQFF
TGTGCCAGCAGCGTTACTAGCGTAGATGAGCAGTTCTTC
>NA|TRBV5-1|TRBJ2-5|TRBD2
CASSKAGGQQETQYF
TGCGCCAGCAGCAAAGCGGGGGGACAACAAGAGACCCAGTACTTC
>NA|TRBV7-3|TRBJ1-2|NA
CASSLTGGYGYTF
TGTGCCAGCAGCTTAACAGGAGGTTATGGCTACACCTTC
>NA|TRBV7-8|TRBJ2-6|TRBD1
CASSLRGTGISGANVLTF
TGTGCCAGCAGCTTGAGAGGGACAGGGATCTCTGGGGCCAACGTCCTGACTTTC
>many|TRBV19|TRBJ1-1|NA
CASSTLDRNTEAFF
TGTGCCAGTAGTACCCTCGACAGGAACACTGAAGCTTTCTTT
>NA|TRBV24-1|TRBJ2-2|NA
CATSALATGELFF
TGTGCCACCAGTGCTTTAGCAACCGGGGAGCTGTTTTTT
>NA|TRBV5-1|TRBJ2-5|TRBD1
CASSTGQVETQYF
TGCGCCAGCAGCACGGGACAGGTGGAGACCCAGTACTTC
>NA|TRBV5-6|TRBJ1-4|NA
CASSSGTKAKLFF
TGTGCCAGCAGCTCCGGGACAAAAGCAAAACTGTTTTTT
>NA|TRBV6-5|TRBJ1-5|NA
CASSSGIFRPQHF
TGTGCCAGCAGCTCGGGGATATTCCGCCCCCAGCATTTT
>once|TRBV4-2|TRBJ1-2|NA
CASSQGLGGTGYTF
TGTGCCAGCAGCCAAGGTCTGGGGGGGACCGGCTACACCTTC
>NA|TRBV10-1|TRBJ1-1|NA
CASSESGGETEAFF
TGCGCCAGCAGTGAGTCCGGGGGGGAGACTGAAGCTTTCTTT
>once|TRBV5-1|TRBJ2-3|NA
CASSWDSATDTQYF
TGCGCCAGCAGTTGGGACTCGGCCACAGATACGCAGTATTTT
>NA|TRBV9|TRBJ1-6|NA
CASSVAGASPLHF
TGTGCCAGCAGCGTAGCAGGGGCCTCACCCCTCCACTTT
>many|TRBV4-3|TRBJ2-2|NA
CASSQEWHNTGELFF
TGCGCCAGCAGCCAAGAGTGGCACAACACCGGGGAGCTGTTTTTT
>NA|TRBV7-9|TRBJ1-1|NA
CASSLTPVGGTEAFF
TGTGCCAGCAGCCTCACACCCGTCGGAGGAACTGAAGCTTTCTTT
>NA|TRBV19|TRBJ2-5|NA
CASSLQAQETQYF
TGTGCCAGTAGTCTCCAAGCACAAGAGACCCAGTACTTC
>NA|TRBV6-1|TRBJ1-5|NA
CASSEEPGYRNQPQHF
TGTGCCAGCAGTGAAGAACCAGGGTATCGCAATCAGCCCCAGCATTTT
>NA|TRBV7-7|TRBJ2-7|TRBD2
CASSPSGLAGGEQYF
TGTGCCAGCAGCCCATCGGGACTAGCGGGAGGCGAGCAGTACTTC
>once|TRBV6-1|TRBJ2-5|TRBD1
CASSDGTGGIETQYF
TGTGCCAGCAGTGACGGGACAGGGGGTATAGAGACCCAGTACTTC
>once|TRBV5-1|TRBJ1-6|NA
CASRIGQGLGSPLHF
TGCGCCAGCAGAATCGGGCAGGGGCTCGGATCACCCCTCCACTTT
>NA|TRBV9|TRBJ1-4|TRBD1
CASGQGPSNEKLFF
TGTGCCAGCGGACAGGGGCCTTCTAATGAAAAACTGTTTTTT
>NA|TRBV5-4|TRBJ1-4|NA
CASSLIDTDNEKLFF
TGTGCCAGCAGCTTGATAGACACCGATAATGAAAAACTGTTTTTT
>NA|TRBV5-4|TRBJ2-1|TRBD2
CASRERDGNEQFF
TGTGCCAGCAGGGAGCGGGACGGCAATGAGCAGTTCTTC
>NA|TRBV5-4|TRBJ2-7|NA
CASSLELVSYEQYF
TGTGCCAGCAGCTTGGAACTAGTGAGCTACGAGCAGTACTTC
>NA|TRBV7-7|TRBJ1-2|NA
CASSLDLWSNYGYTF
TGTGCCAGCAGCTTAGATCTATGGAGTAACTATGGCTACACCTTC
>NA|TRBV11-2|TRBJ2-2|TRBD1
CASSLRGGYTGELFF
TGTGCCAGCAGCTTAAGAGGGGGCTACACCGGGGAGCTGTTTTTT
>NA|TRBV27|TRBJ2-5|NA
CASRAGWAQYF
TGTGCCAGCAGGGCCGGGTGGGCCCAGTACTTC
>once|TRBV28|TRBJ2-2|TRBD2
CASSRTSGTGELFF
TGTGCCAGCAGTAGGACTAGCGGCACCGGGGAGCTGTTTTTT
>NA|TRBV18|TRBJ2-5|NA
CASSPPNQGETQYF
TGTGCCAGCTCACCGCCAAACCAGGGAGAGACCCAGTACTTC
>NA|TRBV24-1|TRBJ2-2|TRBD2
CATSDSRRGAGGNTGELFF
TGTGCCACCAGTGATTCCAGGCGAGGAGCGGGGGGGAACACCGGGGAGCTGTTTTTT
>NA|TRBV6-5|TRBJ2-7|TRBD1
CASSRPGQGLAEQYF
TGTGCCAGCAGTCGCCCGGGACAGGGGTTGGCCGAGCAGTACTTC
>NA|TRBV6-5|TRBJ2-2|TRBD2
CASKREGTNTGELFF
TGTGCCAGCAAAAGGGAGGGGACGAACACCGGGGAGCTGTTTTTT
>NA|TRBV25-1|TRBJ2-7|NA
CASSERISYEQYF
TGTGCCAGCAGTGAGCGCATCTCCTACGAGCAGTACTTC
>once|TRBV27|TRBJ2-5|TRBD2
CANGLCRGNSGLAGVPCQETQYF
TGTGCCAATGGACTGTGTCGAGGGAACAGCGGGCTAGCGGGGGTACCGTGCCAAGAGACCCAGTACTTC
>NA|TRBV6-5|TRBJ1-6|NA
CASSSPRWDSPLHF
TGTGCCAGCAGTTCCCCTAGGTGGGATTCACCCCTCCACTTT
>NA|TRBV25-1|TRBJ1-3|NA
CASSEQENTIYF
TGTGCCAGCAGTGAACAGGAAAACACCATATATTTT
>NA|TRBV19|TRBJ2-1|TRBD2
CASSGGLADYNEQFF
TGTGCCAGTAGCGGGGGACTAGCGGACTACAATGAGCAGTTCTTC
>few|TRBV7-6|TRBJ1-3|TRBD1
CASSSPWTGGNTIYF
TGTGCCAGCAGCTCTCCCTGGACAGGGGGAAACACCATATATTTT
>once|TRBV6-5|TRBJ2-1|NA
CASIKTRTSYNEQFF
TGTGCCAGCATTAAAACAAGGACTTCCTACAATGAGCAGTTCTTC
>NA|TRBV10-3|TRBJ2-7|TRBD2
CAISPGLAAYEQYF
TGTGCCATCAGTCCGGGACTAGCGGCTTACGAGCAGTACTTC
>NA|TRBV7-2|TRBJ1-6|NA
CASSLAQTGSLGSPLHF
TGTGCCAGCAGCTTAGCTCAGACAGGCTCCTTGGGTTCACCCCTCCACTTT